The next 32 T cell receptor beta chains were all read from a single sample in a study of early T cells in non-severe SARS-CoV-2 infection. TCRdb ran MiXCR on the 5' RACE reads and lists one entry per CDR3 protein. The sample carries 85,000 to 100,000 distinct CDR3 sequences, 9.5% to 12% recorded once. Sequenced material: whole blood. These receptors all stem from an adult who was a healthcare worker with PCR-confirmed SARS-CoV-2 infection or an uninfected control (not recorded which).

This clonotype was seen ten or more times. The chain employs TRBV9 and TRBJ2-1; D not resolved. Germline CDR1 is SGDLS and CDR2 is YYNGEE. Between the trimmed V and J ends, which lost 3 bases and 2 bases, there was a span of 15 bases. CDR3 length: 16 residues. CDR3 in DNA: TGTGCCAGCAGCGCAACCCCCGGTCAAGCCTACAATGAGCAGTTCTTC. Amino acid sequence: CASSATPGQAYNEQFF.

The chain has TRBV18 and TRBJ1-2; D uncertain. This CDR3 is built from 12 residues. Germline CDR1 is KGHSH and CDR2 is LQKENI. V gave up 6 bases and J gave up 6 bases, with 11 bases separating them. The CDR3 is CASSLSSDGYTF. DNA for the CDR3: TGTGCCAGCTCCCTTAGCTCAGATGGCTACACCTTC.

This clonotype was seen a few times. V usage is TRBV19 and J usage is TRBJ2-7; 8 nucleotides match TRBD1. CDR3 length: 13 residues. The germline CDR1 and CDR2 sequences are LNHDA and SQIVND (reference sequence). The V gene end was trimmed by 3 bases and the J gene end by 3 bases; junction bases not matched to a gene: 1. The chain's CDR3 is CASSMGTGYEQYF. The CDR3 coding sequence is TGTGCCAGTAGTATGGGGACAGGCTACGAGCAGTACTTC.

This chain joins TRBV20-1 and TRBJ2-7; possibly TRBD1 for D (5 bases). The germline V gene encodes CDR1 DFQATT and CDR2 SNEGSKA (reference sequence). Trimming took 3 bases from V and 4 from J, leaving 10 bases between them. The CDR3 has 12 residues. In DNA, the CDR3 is TGCAGTGCTAGTCCAGGGCGTTACGAGCAGTACTTC. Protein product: CSASPGRYEQYF.

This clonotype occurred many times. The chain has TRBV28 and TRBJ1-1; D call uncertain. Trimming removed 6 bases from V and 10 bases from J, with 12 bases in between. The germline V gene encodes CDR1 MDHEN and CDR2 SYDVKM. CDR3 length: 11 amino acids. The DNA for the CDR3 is TGTGCCAGCAGCCTGCAGCGGGCAGCTTTCTTT. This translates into CASSLQRAAFF.

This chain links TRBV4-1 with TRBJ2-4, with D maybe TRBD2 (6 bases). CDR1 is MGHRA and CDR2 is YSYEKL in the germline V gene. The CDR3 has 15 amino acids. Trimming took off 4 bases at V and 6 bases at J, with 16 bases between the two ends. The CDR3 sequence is CASSLPAGSRNIQYF. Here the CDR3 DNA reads TGCGCCAGCAGCCTCCCCGCGGGGTCGCGAAACATTCAGTACTTC.

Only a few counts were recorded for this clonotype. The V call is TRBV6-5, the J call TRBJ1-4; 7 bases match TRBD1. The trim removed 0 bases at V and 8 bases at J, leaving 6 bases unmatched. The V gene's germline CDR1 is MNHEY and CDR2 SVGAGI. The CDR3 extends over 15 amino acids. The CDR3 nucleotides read TGTGCCAGCAGTTACTCAAACAGGGGAAGGGAAAAACTGTTTTTT. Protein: CASSYSNRGREKLFF.

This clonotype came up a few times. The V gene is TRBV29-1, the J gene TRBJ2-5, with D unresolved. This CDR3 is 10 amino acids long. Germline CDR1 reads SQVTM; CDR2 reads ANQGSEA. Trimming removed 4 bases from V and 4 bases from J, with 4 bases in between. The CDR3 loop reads CSVGRETQYF. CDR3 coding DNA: TGCAGCGTTGGAAGAGAGACCCAGTACTTC.

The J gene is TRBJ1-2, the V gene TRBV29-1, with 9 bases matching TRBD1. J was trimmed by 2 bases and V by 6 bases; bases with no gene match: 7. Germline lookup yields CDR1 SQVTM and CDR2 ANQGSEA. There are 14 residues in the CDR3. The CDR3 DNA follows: TGCAGCGTAGAGGACAGGGGTGTCAACTATGGCTACACCTTC. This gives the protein CSVEDRGVNYGYTF.

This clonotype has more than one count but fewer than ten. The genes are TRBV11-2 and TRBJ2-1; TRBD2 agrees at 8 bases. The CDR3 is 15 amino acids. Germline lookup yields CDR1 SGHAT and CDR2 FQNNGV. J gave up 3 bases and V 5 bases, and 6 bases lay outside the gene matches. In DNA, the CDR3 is TGTGCCAGCAGCCAGACTAGCGATTACTACAATGAGCAGTTCTTC. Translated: CASSQTSDYYNEQFF.

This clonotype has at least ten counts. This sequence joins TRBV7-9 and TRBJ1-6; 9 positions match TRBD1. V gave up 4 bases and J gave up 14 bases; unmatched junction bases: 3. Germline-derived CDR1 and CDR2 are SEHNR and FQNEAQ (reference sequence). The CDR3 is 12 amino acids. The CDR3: CASSSGQGSLHF. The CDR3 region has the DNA TGTGCCAGCAGCTCCGGACAGGGGTCCCTCCACTTT.

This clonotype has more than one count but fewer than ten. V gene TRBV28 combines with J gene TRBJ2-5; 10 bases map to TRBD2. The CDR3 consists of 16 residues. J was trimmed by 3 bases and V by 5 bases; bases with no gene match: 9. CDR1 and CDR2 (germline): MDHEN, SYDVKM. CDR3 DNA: TGTGCCAGCAGTCCTGAAGGGACTAGCGAGAAAGAGACCCAGTACTTC. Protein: CASSPEGTSEKETQYF.

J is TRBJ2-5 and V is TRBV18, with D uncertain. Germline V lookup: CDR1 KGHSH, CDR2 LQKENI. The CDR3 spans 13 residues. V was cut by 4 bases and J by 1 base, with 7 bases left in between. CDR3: CASSQHPQETQYF. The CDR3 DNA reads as TGTGCCAGCTCACAGCACCCCCAAGAGACCCAGTACTTC.

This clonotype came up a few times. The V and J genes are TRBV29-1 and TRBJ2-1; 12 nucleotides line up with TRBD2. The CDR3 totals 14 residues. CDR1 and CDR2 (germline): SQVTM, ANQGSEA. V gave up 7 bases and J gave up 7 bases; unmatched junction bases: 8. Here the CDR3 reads CSGKLAGGRNEQFF. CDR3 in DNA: TGCAGCGGGAAACTAGCGGGAGGTAGGAATGAGCAGTTCTTC.

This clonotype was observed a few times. The CDR3: CASSLGGPSYNSPLHF. In nucleotides, the CDR3 is TGTGCCAGCAGCTTAGGGGGACCCTCCTATAATTCACCCCTCCACTTT. The chain links TRBV27 to TRBJ1-6; tentatively, D is TRBD1 (6 bases). Germline V CDR1 and CDR2: MNHEY, SMNVEV (reference sequence). CDR3 length equals 16 residues. Trimming left V 6 bases short and J 0 bases short, with 12 bases between.

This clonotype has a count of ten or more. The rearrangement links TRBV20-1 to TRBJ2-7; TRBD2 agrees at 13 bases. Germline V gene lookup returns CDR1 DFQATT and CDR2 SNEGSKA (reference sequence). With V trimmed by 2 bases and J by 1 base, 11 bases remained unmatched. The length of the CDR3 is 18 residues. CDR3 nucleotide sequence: TGCAGTGCTAGACCCAACCCGGGACTAGCGGGGAATTCCTACGAGCAGTACTTC. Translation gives CSARPNPGLAGNSYEQYF.

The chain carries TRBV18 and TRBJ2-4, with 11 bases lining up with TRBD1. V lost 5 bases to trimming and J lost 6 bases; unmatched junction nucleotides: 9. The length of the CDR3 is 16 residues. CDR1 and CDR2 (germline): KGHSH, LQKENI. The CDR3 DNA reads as TGTGCCAGCTCATACAAGGGACAGGGGGAACGAAACATTCAGTACTTC. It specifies CASSYKGQGERNIQYF.

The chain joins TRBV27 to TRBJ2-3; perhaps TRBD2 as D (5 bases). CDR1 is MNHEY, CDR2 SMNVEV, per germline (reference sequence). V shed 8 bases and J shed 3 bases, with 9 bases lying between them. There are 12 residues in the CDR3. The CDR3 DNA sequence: TGTGCCAGCTCTCAGCGGACAGATACGCAGTATTTT. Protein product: CASSQRTDTQYF.

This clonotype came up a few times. CDR3 amino acids: CASSVDRWNTGELFF. The CDR3 DNA sequence: TGTGCCAGCAGCGTAGACCGGTGGAACACCGGGGAGCTGTTTTTT. The chain uses TRBV9 and TRBJ2-2; D not resolved. V was cut by 0 bases and J by 1 base, with 7 bases left in between. Germline V CDR1 and CDR2: SGDLS, YYNGEE. This CDR3 region has 15 residues.

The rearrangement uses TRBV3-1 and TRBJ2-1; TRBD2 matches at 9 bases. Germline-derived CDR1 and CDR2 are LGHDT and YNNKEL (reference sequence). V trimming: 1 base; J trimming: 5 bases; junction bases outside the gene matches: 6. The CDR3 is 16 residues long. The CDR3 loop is CASSQASAGGNNEQFF. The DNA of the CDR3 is TGTGCCAGCAGCCAAGCATCAGCGGGGGGAAACAATGAGCAGTTCTTC.

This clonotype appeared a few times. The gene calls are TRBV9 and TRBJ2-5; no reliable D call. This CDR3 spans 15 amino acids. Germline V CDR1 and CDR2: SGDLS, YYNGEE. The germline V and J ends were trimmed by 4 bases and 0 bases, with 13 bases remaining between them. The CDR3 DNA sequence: TGTGCCAGCAGCCTCAGACCCGTGAACCAAGAGACCCAGTACTTC. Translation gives CASSLRPVNQETQYF.

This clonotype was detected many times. The CDR3 nucleotides read TGTGCCAGCTCACCACCCAACGGGCAAGAGACCCAGTACTTC. This sequence encodes CASSPPNGQETQYF. The chain employs TRBV18 and TRBJ2-5, with unresolved D. There are 14 residues in the CDR3. Trimming took off 0 bases at V and 2 bases at J, with 7 bases between the two ends. Germline values: CDR1 KGHSH, CDR2 LQKENI.

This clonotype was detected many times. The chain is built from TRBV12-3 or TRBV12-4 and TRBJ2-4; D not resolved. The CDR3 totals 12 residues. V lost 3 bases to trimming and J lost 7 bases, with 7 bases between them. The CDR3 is CASSFNPNIQYF. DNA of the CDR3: TGTGCCAGCAGTTTTAACCCCAACATTCAGTACTTC.

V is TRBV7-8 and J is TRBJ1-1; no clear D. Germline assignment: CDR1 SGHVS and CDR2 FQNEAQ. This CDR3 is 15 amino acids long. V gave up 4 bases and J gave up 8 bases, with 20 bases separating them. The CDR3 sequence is CASSSDGLFWREAFF. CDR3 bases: TGTGCCAGCAGCTCGGATGGCCTGTTCTGGAGGGAAGCTTTCTTT.

Here the CDR3 DNA reads TGTGCCAGCTCACCGGGCCTAGGCCGCACAGATACGCAGTATTTT. Its protein is CASSPGLGRTDTQYF. V usage is TRBV18 and J usage is TRBJ2-3, with D unresolved. Per the germline V gene, CDR1 is KGHSH and CDR2 is LQKENI. The CDR3 is made up of 15 amino acids. The V gene lost 3 bases and the J gene lost 1 base, with 11 bases spanning the gap.

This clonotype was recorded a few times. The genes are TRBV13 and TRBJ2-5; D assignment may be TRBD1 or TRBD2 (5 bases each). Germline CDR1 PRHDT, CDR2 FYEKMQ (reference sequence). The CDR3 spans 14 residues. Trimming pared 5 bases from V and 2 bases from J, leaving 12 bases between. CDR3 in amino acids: CASSVRDEQETQYF. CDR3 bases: TGTGCCAGCAGCGTCCGGGACGAACAAGAGACCCAGTACTTC.

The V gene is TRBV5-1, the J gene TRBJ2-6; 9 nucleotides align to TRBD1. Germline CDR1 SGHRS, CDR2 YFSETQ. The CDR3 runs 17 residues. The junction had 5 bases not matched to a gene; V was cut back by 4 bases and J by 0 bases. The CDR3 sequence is CASSRQQGASGANVLTF. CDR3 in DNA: TGCGCCAGCAGCCGCCAACAGGGGGCCTCTGGGGCCAACGTCCTGACTTTC.

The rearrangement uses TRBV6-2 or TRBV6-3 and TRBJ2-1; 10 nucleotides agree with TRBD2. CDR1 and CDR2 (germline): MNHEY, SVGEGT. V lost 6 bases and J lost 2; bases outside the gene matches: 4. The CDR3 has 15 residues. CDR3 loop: CASRPSGGAYNEQFF. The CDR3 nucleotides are TGTGCCAGCAGGCCTAGCGGGGGCGCCTACAATGAGCAGTTCTTC.

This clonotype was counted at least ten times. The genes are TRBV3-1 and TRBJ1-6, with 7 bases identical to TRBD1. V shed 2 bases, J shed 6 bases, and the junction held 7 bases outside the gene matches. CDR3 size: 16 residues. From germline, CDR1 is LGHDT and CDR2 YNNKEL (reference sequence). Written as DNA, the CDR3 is TGTGCCAGCAGCCAACAAACCGGGACAGCTAATTCACCCCTCCACTTT. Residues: CASSQQTGTANSPLHF.

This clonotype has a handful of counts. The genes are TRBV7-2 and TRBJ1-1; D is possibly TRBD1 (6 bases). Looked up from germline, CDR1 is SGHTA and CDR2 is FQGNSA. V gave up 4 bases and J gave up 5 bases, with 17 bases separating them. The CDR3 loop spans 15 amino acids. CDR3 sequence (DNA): TGTGCCAGCAGCTCCCGAGGCCCAGGGGTTACTGAAGCTTTCTTT. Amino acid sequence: CASSSRGPGVTEAFF.

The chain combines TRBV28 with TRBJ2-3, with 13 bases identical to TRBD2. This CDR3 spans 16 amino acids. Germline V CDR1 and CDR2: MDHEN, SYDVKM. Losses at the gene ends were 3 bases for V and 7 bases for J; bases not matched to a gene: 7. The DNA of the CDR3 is TGTGCCAGCAGTTTTACTAGCGGGAGGGCAGGGAATACGCAGTATTTT. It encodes CASSFTSGRAGNTQYF.

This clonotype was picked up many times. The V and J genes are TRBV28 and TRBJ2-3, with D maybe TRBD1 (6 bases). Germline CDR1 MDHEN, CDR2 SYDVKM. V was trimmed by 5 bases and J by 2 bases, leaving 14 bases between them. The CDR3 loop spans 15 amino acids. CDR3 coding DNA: TGTGCCAGCAGTCTTGGGGGCAGGACCACAGATACGCAGTATTTT. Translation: CASSLGGRTTDTQYF.